This T cell receptor (beta chain) comes out of a study of blood T cell repertoires in COVID-19. Only in-frame clones appear in the TCRdb table, and some are missing; sequencing was by immunoSEQ multiplex PCR. The sample consists of 340,000 or so clones, around four fifths of them appearing once. Trimming removed 5 bases from V and 1 base from J; junction bases left unmatched: 13. Germline assignment: CDR1 SGHAT and CDR2 FQNNGV. CDR3 size: 18 residues. Sequenced input: peripheral blood. J is TRBJ2-3 and V is TRBV11-2, with 9 bases aligning to TRBD1. The receptor was derived from a man aged 25 to 40 with active or convalescent COVID-19. CDR3 sequence reads: CASSPRGRTGGGTDTQYF. In DNA, the CDR3 is TGTGCCAGCAGCCCCAGGGGCAGAACAGGGGGCGGCACAGATACGCAGTATTTT. The variable domain in full, completed from reference TRBV11-2 and TRBJ2-3, reads EAGVAQSPRYKIIEKRQSVAFWCNPISGHATLYWYQQILGQGPKLLIQFQNNGVVDDSQLPKDRFSAERLKGVDSTLKIQPAKLEDSAVYLCASSPRGRTGGGTDTQYFGPGTRLTVL.